What follows is one T cell receptor (beta chain) and its context. The authors ran a second PCR of roughly 7 to 11 cycles using a sample-barcoded 5' primer and a J-beta primer mix. TCRdb reanalysed the 5' RACE reads using MiXCR and keeps one entry per CDR3 protein. In the table there are roughly 730,000 distinct CDR3 sequences, roughly 50% of which are singletons. The sample belongs to a study of blood T cells in healthy people across ages. On the study more broadly: Researchers report that template switching captured about one barcoded beta molecule per two T cells.

The sequence derives from a middle-aged man in good health. Sequencing input: blood.

The CDR3 region has the DNA TGTGCCAGCAGACGCAGTATCGGGGGGACCCAGTACTTC. As protein: CASRRSIGGTQYF. This sequence joins TRBV27 and TRBJ2-5; the D gene is possibly TRBD2 (6 bases). Per germline, CDR1 MNHEY and CDR2 SMNVEV (reference sequence). The CDR3 consists of 13 residues. The V end was cut by 6 bases, the J end by 7 bases, with 15 bases between.